This entry lists 29 T cell receptor beta chains sequenced from one sample in a study of CD8 T cells in ankylosing spondylitis. TCRdb used MiXCR to reprocess the 5' RACE reads, holding one entry per CDR3 protein. The sample includes 300,000 to 350,000 distinct CDR3 sequences, around 10% of them seen just once. Sequencing input: blood, either unsorted or a sorted T cell fraction (not recorded which). These TCRs come from a female donor with ankylosing spondylitis or in good health (not recorded which).

This clonotype was seen at least ten times. V usage is TRBV20-1 and J usage is TRBJ2-7, with D maybe TRBD1 (6 bases). Trimming removed 4 bases at V and 4 bases at J, with 20 bases between. The CDR3 is 15 amino acids. Germline loops: CDR1 DFQATT, CDR2 SNEGSKA (reference sequence). CDR3 protein: CSATGALRLGYEQYF. Written as DNA, the CDR3 is TGCAGTGCTACAGGGGCCCTTCGATTGGGGTACGAGCAGTACTTC.

The chain employs TRBV10-3 and TRBJ2-2; 12 bases are shared with TRBD1. J was trimmed by 6 bases and V by 2 bases; bases with no gene match: 4. The CDR3 sequence is 16 residues long. Germline values: CDR1 ENHRY, CDR2 SYGVKD. Written as DNA, the CDR3 is TGTGCCATCAGTGAGCGTGGGACAGGGGGCCCCGGGGAGCTGTTTTTT. Its protein product is CAISERGTGGPGELFF.

This clonotype occurred a few times. V and J are TRBV10-3 and TRBJ2-7; D is unclear. The CDR3 is 12 amino acids. Per the germline V gene, CDR1 is ENHRY and CDR2 is SYGVKD. Trimming removed 3 bases from V and 4 bases from J, with 7 bases in between. CDR3 nucleotide sequence: TGTGCCATCAGTGACTCACAGTACGAGCAGTACTTC. It yields the protein CAISDSQYEQYF.

This clonotype was seen repeatedly, ten times or more. The chain joins TRBV27 to TRBJ1-5, with D possibly TRBD1 on 5 matching bases. CDR1 is MNHEY, CDR2 SMNVEV, per germline (reference sequence). The CDR3 length is 13 residues. Trimming left V 5 bases short and J 9 bases short, with 14 bases between. The CDR3 protein is CASSPRGSPPQHF. CDR3 DNA sequence: TGTGCCAGCAGTCCCCGGGGCAGCCCGCCCCAGCATTTT.

This sequence joins TRBV7-2 and TRBJ1-2, with D tentatively TRBD1 (6 bases). The CDR3 contains 15 residues. Germline CDR1 reads SGHTA; CDR2 reads FQGNSA. V shed 0 bases and J shed 7 bases, with 15 bases lying between them. The CDR3 nucleotides are TGTGCCAGCAGCTTAGCGCTGGCAGGGGAGAGTGGCTACACCTTC. Translated: CASSLALAGESGYTF. The full variable domain, completed using reference TRBV7-2 and TRBJ1-2, is GAGVSQSPSNKVTEKGKDVELRCDPISGHTALYWYRQSLGQGLEFLIYFQGNSAPDKSGLPSDRFSAERTGGSVSTLTIQRTQQEDSAVYLCASSLALAGESGYTFGSGTRLTVV.

This clonotype has ten or more counts. J is TRBJ1-1 and V is TRBV7-2; tentative D call: TRBD1 (5 bases). Germline V gene sequence: CDR1 SGHTA, CDR2 FQGNSA. Trimming shortened V by 4 bases and J by 4 bases, and 13 bases separated the two germline ends. There are 14 residues in the CDR3. CDR3 amino acids: CASSYPSGSTEAFF. CDR3 nucleotide sequence: TGTGCCAGCAGCTACCCGTCAGGGAGCACTGAAGCTTTCTTT.

This chain connects TRBV7-2 to TRBJ2-7; D is undetermined. Between the trimmed V and J ends, which lost 2 bases and 3 bases, there was a span of 11 bases. The CDR3 contains 14 residues. Per germline, CDR1 SGHTA and CDR2 FQGNSA. DNA of the CDR3: TGTGCCAGCAGCTTAAGTACTCGAGACTACGAGCAGTACTTC. Protein sequence: CASSLSTRDYEQYF.

This clonotype was counted ten times or more. The gene calls are TRBV20-1 and TRBJ2-4, with D possibly TRBD1 on 5 matching bases. Trimming removed 0 bases from V and 6 bases from J, with 18 bases in between. CDR1 and CDR2 from the germline V gene are DFQATT and SNEGSKA (reference sequence). The CDR3 has 16 amino acids. The CDR3: CSARDLPGPPGNIQYF. The CDR3 nucleotides read TGCAGTGCTAGAGATCTGCCAGGGCCGCCAGGAAACATTCAGTACTTC.

This clonotype was recorded at least ten times. This sequence joins TRBV20-1 and TRBJ1-1, with no clear D. Germline assignment: CDR1 DFQATT and CDR2 SNEGSKA (reference sequence). With 3 bases removed from V and 6 bases from J, the gap between germline ends came to 20 bases. The CDR3 runs 15 residues. The CDR3 sequence is CSARGSISWLSEAFF. In DNA form, the CDR3 reads TGCAGTGCTAGGGGTTCAATCTCGTGGCTTTCTGAAGCTTTCTTT.

Ten or more counts support this clonotype. The genes are TRBV20-1 and TRBJ1-2; D is undetermined. CDR1 and CDR2 from the germline V gene are DFQATT and SNEGSKA (reference sequence). V shed 6 bases and J shed 4 bases, with 18 bases lying between them. CDR3 length equals 14 residues. As DNA, the CDR3 is TGCAGTGCGCTGAGGGCCTTGGGGAGCTATGGCTACACCTTC. Its translation is CSALRALGSYGYTF.

This clonotype was observed many times. The chain combines TRBV20-1 with TRBJ1-6; D might be TRBD1 (5 bases). Germline lookup yields CDR1 DFQATT and CDR2 SNEGSKA (reference sequence). The V end lost 3 bases, the J end lost 9 bases, and 12 bases lay between the germline ends. The CDR3 has 13 residues. In DNA, the CDR3 is TGCAGTGCTAGTTTGGTTGGGGGTTCACCCCTCCACTTT. Amino acids: CSASLVGGSPLHF.

This clonotype has a count of ten or more. J is TRBJ1-5 and V is TRBV20-1; D ambiguous. The ends were cut back, 6 bases at V and 3 bases at J, with 15 bases in the middle. The V gene's germline CDR1 is DFQATT and CDR2 SNEGSKA (reference sequence). The CDR3 has 14 residues. CDR3 in DNA: TGCAGTGCCGAAGCCCGACGGATCAATCAGCCCCAGCATTTT. As protein: CSAEARRINQPQHF.

This clonotype was observed at least ten times. The genes are TRBV20-1 and TRBJ1-1; D is perhaps TRBD1 (5 bases). Germline-derived CDR1 and CDR2 are DFQATT and SNEGSKA (reference sequence). V was clipped by 3 bases and J by 11 bases, with 19 bases between them. The CDR3 has 13 residues. CDR3 sequence reads: CSASKGAQSPAFF. The CDR3 DNA sequence: TGCAGTGCTAGTAAAGGGGCGCAATCCCCCGCTTTCTTT.

This clonotype was counted between two and nine times. V usage is TRBV12-3 or TRBV12-4 and J usage is TRBJ2-2; D unresolved. The CDR3 covers 13 residues. The ends were cut back, 7 bases at V and 1 base at J, with 7 bases in the middle. The CDR3 reads CASKEVNTGELFF. In DNA form, the CDR3 reads TGTGCCAGCAAAGAGGTGAACACCGGGGAGCTGTTTTTT.

This clonotype appeared many times. The chain recombines TRBV10-3 with TRBJ1-6; D is perhaps TRBD1 (5 bases). V gave up 10 bases and J gave up 7 bases, with 20 bases separating them. This CDR3 has 15 amino acids. Germline values: CDR1 ENHRY, CDR2 SYGVKD. CDR3 DNA: TGTGCCACCACGAAGGGCGGGGCGTCAAATTCACCCCTCCACTTT. This codes for CATTKGGASNSPLHF.

This clonotype has at least ten counts. The V gene is TRBV18, the J gene TRBJ1-2; unclear D gene. Trimming took off 0 bases at V and 0 bases at J, with 8 bases between the two ends. CDR3 length: 15 residues. The germline gives CDR1 KGHSH, CDR2 LQKENI. The CDR3 sequence is CASSPPGRANYGYTF. The CDR3 DNA sequence: TGTGCCAGCTCACCACCAGGGAGAGCTAACTATGGCTACACCTTC.

The sample holds many counts of this clonotype. The DNA of the CDR3 is TGTGCCAGCAGCCCCCGTAATAGCGGGAGCTACGAGCAGTACTTC. Protein sequence: CASSPRNSGSYEQYF. The gene calls are TRBV4-2 and TRBJ2-7; the match to TRBD2 covers 9 bases. The CDR3 contains 15 residues. Germline CDR1 and CDR2: LGHNA and YNFKEQ. The trim removed 4 bases at V and 3 bases at J, leaving 7 bases unmatched.

In the case of this clonotype: Being one base from a much bigger clone, this may be a read error. The missing conserved phenylalanine or tryptophan at the end of this CDR3 makes a read error likely. The rearrangement uses TRBV3-1 and TRBJ1-1, with unresolved D. The CDR3 sequence is 12 residues long. Germline assignment: CDR1 LGHDT and CDR2 YNNKEL (reference sequence). Between the trimmed V and J ends, which lost 3 bases and 7 bases, there was a span of 9 bases. The CDR3 coding sequence is TGTGCCAGCAGCCACCGGGGTGGTGAAGCTTTCATT. Its translation: CASSHRGGEAFI.

J is TRBJ2-7 and V is TRBV10-2; D is undetermined. Germline V gives CDR1 WSHSY, CDR2 SAAADI. Trimming removed 3 bases from V and 0 bases from J, with 9 bases in between. The CDR3 runs to 14 residues. The CDR3 sequence is CASSEGVGSYEQYF. The CDR3, as DNA: TGCGCCAGCAGTGAAGGTGTGGGCTCCTACGAGCAGTACTTC.

This clonotype was seen more than once but under ten times. The chain joins TRBV5-1 to TRBJ1-1; D might be TRBD1 (6 bases). The CDR3 has 15 residues. V shed 4 bases and J shed 3 bases, with 16 bases lying between them. In germline, CDR1 is SGHRS, CDR2 YFSETQ. This chain's CDR3 is CASSPPGGRDTEAFF. Written as DNA, the CDR3 is TGCGCCAGCAGCCCTCCTGGGGGGCGGGACACTGAAGCTTTCTTT.

The J gene is TRBJ2-5, the V gene TRBV28, with D maybe TRBD2 (6 bases). CDR1 is MDHEN and CDR2 is SYDVKM in the germline V gene. The CDR3 contains 15 residues. The germline V and J ends were trimmed by 6 bases and 5 bases, with 19 bases remaining between them. The CDR3 sequence: CASREGATMAETQYF. As DNA, the CDR3 is TGTGCCAGCAGGGAGGGAGCAACCATGGCGGAGACCCAGTACTTC. The variable domain in full, with the rest retrieved from reference TRBV28 and TRBJ2-5, is DVKVTQSSRYLVKRTGEKVFLECVQDMDHENMFWYRQDPGLGLRLIYFSYDVKMKEKGDIPEGYSVSREKKERFSLILESASTNQTSMYLCASREGATMAETQYFGPGTRLLVL.

This clonotype was detected only a few times. The chain employs TRBV5-1 and TRBJ2-5; TRBD2 agrees at 7 bases. This CDR3 has 17 residues. Germline lookup yields CDR1 SGHRS and CDR2 YFSETQ. J gave up 3 bases and V 2 bases, and 13 bases lay outside the gene matches. The CDR3 DNA reads as TGCGCCAGCAGCTTATCTACGAGGGGCGGGAGAGAAGAGACCCAGTACTTC. Amino acids: CASSLSTRGGREETQYF. Full variable domain (remainder filled in from reference TRBV5-1 and TRBJ2-5): KAGVTQTPRYLIKTRGQQVTLSCSPISGHRSVSWYQQTPGQGLQFLFEYFSETQRNKGNFPGRFSGRQFSNSRSEMNVSTLELGDSALYLCASSLSTRGGREETQYFGPGTRLLVL.

This clonotype has ten or more counts. The V and J genes are TRBV20-1 and TRBJ2-7; TRBD2 matches at 9 bases. Germline V gene lookup returns CDR1 DFQATT and CDR2 SNEGSKA (reference sequence). This CDR3 has 14 residues. In nucleotides, the CDR3 is TGCAGCAGTAGACTAGCGGTTGGCTCCTACGAGCAGTACTTC. Translating gives CSSRLAVGSYEQYF.

This clonotype occurred many times. The chain has TRBV7-2 and TRBJ2-7; D is unclear. The CDR3 sequence is 15 residues long. Germline V gene lookup returns CDR1 SGHTA and CDR2 FQGNSA. The germline V and J ends were trimmed by 1 base and 7 bases, with 17 bases remaining between them. This chain's CDR3 is CASSLDRSTSREQYF. CDR3 nucleotides: TGTGCCAGCAGCTTAGACCGGTCAACCTCGAGGGAGCAGTACTTC.

This clonotype was recorded a few times. The gene calls are TRBV7-6 and TRBJ1-6; D unclear. The CDR3 runs 15 residues. CDR1 and CDR2 from the germline V gene are SGHVS and FNYEAQ. The V gene lost 5 bases and the J gene lost 7 bases, with 15 bases spanning the gap. As DNA, the CDR3 is TGTGCCAGCAGCCTCGACGGCGGACTGAATTCACCCCTCCACTTT. It translates to CASSLDGGLNSPLHF. The whole variable domain, filled in from reference TRBV7-6 and TRBJ1-6, reads GAGVSQSPRYKVTKRGQDVALRCDPISGHVSLYWYRQALGQGPEFLTYFNYEAQQDKSGLPNDRFSAERPEGSISTLTIQRTEQRDSAMYRCASSLDGGLNSPLHFGNGTRLTVT.

A few counts support this clonotype. J is TRBJ2-1 and V is TRBV24-1, with 8 bases fitting TRBD1. This CDR3 has 17 residues. V gave up 0 bases and J gave up 2 bases; unmatched junction bases: 5. From germline, CDR1 is KGHDR and CDR2 SFDVKD. CDR3 bases: TGTGCCACCAGTGATTTGTCCGGGACAGGAACCTACAATGAGCAGTTCTTC. Its translation is CATSDLSGTGTYNEQFF.

Comment on this clonotype: This may be a read error, as it is one base from a much larger clone. The chain couples TRBV5-1 to TRBJ2-1, with 9 positions matching TRBD2. Germline values: CDR1 SGHRS, CDR2 YFSETQ. The CDR3 sequence is 15 residues long. The CDR3 region is CACSRGLADHNEQFF. The CDR3 DNA reads TGCGCCTGCAGCCGGGGACTAGCAGACCACAATGAGCAGTTCTTC. Supplemented by reference TRBV5-1 and TRBJ2-1, the full variable domain reads KAGVTQTPRYLIKTRGQQVTLSCSPISGHRSVSWYQQTPGQGLQFLFEYFSETQRNKGNFPGRFSGRQFSNSRSEMNVSTLELGDSALYLCACSRGLADHNEQFFGPGTRLTVL.

Comment on this clonotype: A much larger clonotype is one base distant, so this may be a read error. V and J are TRBV12-3 or TRBV12-4 and TRBJ1-5; no clear D gene. Deletions cut 4 bases from V and 4 bases from J, with 14 bases between. The CDR3 has 15 residues. CDR3 bases: TGTGCCAGCAGTTCTCCCCTGGGAAGAAATCAGCCCCAGCATTTT. It encodes CASSSPLGRNQPQHF.

This clonotype was detected only a few times. This chain links TRBV30 with TRBJ1-3, with a possible D match to TRBD1 (5 bases). There are 16 residues in the CDR3. Germline CDR1 is GTSNPN and CDR2 is SVGIG (reference sequence). The V end lost 5 bases, the J end lost 0 bases, and 17 bases lay between the germline ends. CDR3: CAWCPRGGLSGNTIYF. The DNA for the CDR3 is TGTGCCTGGTGCCCGAGGGGAGGCCTCTCTGGAAACACCATATATTTT.